A selection of T cell receptor beta chains follows, all from one sample in a study of blood T cell repertoires in COVID-19. Profiling relied on immunoSEQ multiplex PCR, and the TCRdb table lists in-frame clones only, not all of them. The table shows 150,000 to 200,000 clones, with over 75% occurring only once. Material: peripheral blood. Source of these receptors: a man aged 65-85 years who had recovered from COVID-19. The CDR3 runs from the conserved cysteine through the conserved F or W. D genes are given only for firm matches. Clone size is stated in some rows and not others, as once, few, many or a class when expanded.

j_call	clone_size	v_call	d_call	cdr3_nt	cdr3_aa
TRBJ2-7	NA	TRBV5-1	NA	TGCGCCAGCAGCCCCTCCGGGAGTCGAATCCACGAGCAGTACTTC	CASSPSGSRIHEQYF
TRBJ1-5	once	TRBV6-5	NA	TGTGCCAGCAGTCCCGGCTCTCGGGGGAATCAGCCCCAGCATTTT	CASSPGSRGNQPQHF
TRBJ2-1	NA	TRBV20-1	TRBD2	TGCAGTGCTAGTCCGGGAGGGGCTGAGCAGTTCTTC	CSASPGGAEQFF
TRBJ2-1	NA	TRBV21-1	NA	TGTGCCAGCAGGAGGCCTGGGTACCATGAGCAGTTCTTC	CASRRPGYHEQFF
TRBJ1-5	NA	TRBV28	TRBD1	TGTGCCAGCAGTTCTTCAGGGGGTCGCAATCAGCCCCAGCATTTT	CASSSSGGRNQPQHF
TRBJ1-1	NA	TRBV12-2	NA	TGTGCAAGTCGCTTAATCACTAAGCTCCCCGGGGACACTGAAGCTTTCTTT	CASRLITKLPGDTEAFF
TRBJ2-7	NA	TRBV7-3	NA	TGTGCCAGCAGCTTGGGTCCAGGTACCTCCTACGAGCAGTACTTC	CASSLGPGTSYEQYF
TRBJ1-1	NA	TRBV5-1	NA	TGCGCCAGCAGCTCAAGGACAAGCCTGAACACTGAAGCTTTCTTT	CASSSRTSLNTEAFF
TRBJ1-1	once	TRBV5-5	NA	TGTGCCAGCAGCTACGGAGGGAACACTGAAGCTTTCTTT	CASSYGGNTEAFF
TRBJ2-5	NA	TRBV12-3/TRBV12-4	TRBD2	TGTGCCAGCAGCCCCAGCGGGATGGAGACCCAGTACTTC	CASSPSGMETQYF
TRBJ1-2	NA	TRBV9	NA	TGTGCCAGCAGCGTAGCCGACAGAAACTATGGCTACACCTTC	CASSVADRNYGYTF
TRBJ1-2	NA	TRBV5-4	NA	TGTGCCAGCAGCTTGAACGTGGGGGCGAACTATGGCTACACCTTC	CASSLNVGANYGYTF
TRBJ1-2	NA	TRBV6-4	NA	TGTGCCAGCAGTGACTCTGTAGGGCGAGGGGGCTACACCTTC	CASSDSVGRGGYTF
TRBJ2-7	NA	TRBV7-2	TRBD1	TGTGCCAGCAGCTCTCGGACAGGAGGCTACGAGCAGTACTTC	CASSSRTGGYEQYF
TRBJ2-1	NA	TRBV5-6	NA	TGTGCCAGCAGCTGGCTTAATGAGCAGTTCTTC	CASSWLNEQFF
TRBJ1-3	NA	TRBV19	NA	TGTGCCAGTAGTATAAGGGGAAACTCTGGAAACACCATATATTTT	CASSIRGNSGNTIYF
TRBJ2-2	few	TRBV9	TRBD1	TGTGCCAGCAGCGTAACCTACAGGGGGACCGGGGAGCTGTTTTTT	CASSVTYRGTGELFF
TRBJ2-1	few	TRBV19	TRBD2	TGTGCCAGTAGTGGACTAGCAGGAGGCATTGGGGATGAGCAGTTCTTC	CASSGLAGGIGDEQFF
TRBJ2-1	NA	TRBV19	TRBD2	TGTGCCAGCGGACTAGCGGGAGGGCTAGGGGATGAGCAGTTCTTC	CASGLAGGLGDEQFF
TRBJ2-7	NA	TRBV12-3/TRBV12-4	NA	TGTGCCAGCCTAGCTCCACTGGGGTACGAGCAGTACTTC	CASLAPLGYEQYF
TRBJ2-1	NA	TRBV5-1	TRBD1	TGCGCCAGCAGCTGGTCCGGGACAGGGGAGTACAATGAGCAGTTCTTC	CASSWSGTGEYNEQFF
TRBJ2-7	NA	TRBV5-4	NA	TGTGCCAGCAGCCCTGACGGAGGAGGGACCTACGAGCAGTACTTC	CASSPDGGGTYEQYF
TRBJ1-6	NA	TRBV10-3	NA	TGTGCCATCAGTGCCCGCGAAACTAATTCACCCCTCCACTTT	CAISARETNSPLHF
TRBJ2-5	NA	TRBV5-4	TRBD1	TGTGCCAGCAGCCAGGGGACAGTTACTGATGAGACCCAGTACTTC	CASSQGTVTDETQYF
TRBJ2-5	once	TRBV7-9	TRBD1	TGTGCCAGCAGCGGGGACAGGGTCCTGGAGACCCAGTACTTC	CASSGDRVLETQYF
TRBJ1-6	NA	TRBV10-2	NA	TGCGCCAGCAGTGAGACTTTTGACAGGAATTCACCCCTCCACTTT	CASSETFDRNSPLHF
TRBJ2-7	NA	TRBV15	TRBD1	TGTGCCACCAGGTATCCTTCCGGGACAGACTCCTACGAGCAGTACTTC	CATRYPSGTDSYEQYF